This TCR beta chain was observed in a study of blood T cell repertoires in COVID-19. Looking at the study overall: PBMCs, B-cell-depleted T cells, or T cells were the source of the cDNA or gDNA that made up the material.

Trimming removed 0 bases from V and 4 bases from J; junction bases left unmatched: 7. The CDR3 loop spans 16 amino acids. In germline, CDR1 is SGHKS, CDR2 YYEKEE (reference sequence). Libraries were prepared by immunoSEQ multiplex PCR; TCRdb keeps only in-frame clonotypes and omits some of them. Here the sample spans fewer than 350,000 clones, roughly 90% being singletons. The sequence was collected from a man aged 18 to 29 with active or convalescent COVID-19. J is TRBJ1-5 and V is TRBV5-5; 7 nucleotides match TRBD1. Sequenced material: peripheral blood. The CDR3 nucleotides are TGTGCCAGCAGCTTGGCCGCCGGGACAGCTAATCAGCCCCAGCATTTT. Translation gives CASSLAAGTANQPQHF.